This T cell receptor (beta chain) was recovered during a study of Ad26.COV2.S vaccination and SARS-CoV-2 variants. Study-wide findings and caveats: Quantification of TCR breadth and depth may have yielded underestimates of total T cell responses.

The treatment: 15 to 20 received Ad26.COV2.S at low or high dose, single or two shots; roughly 5 received placebo; per-sample allocation not given. It was on day 63 after the first vaccine or placebo injection that samples were taken. To note about this clone: Its cognate antigen is unknown.

Germline V gene lookup returns CDR1 SGDLS and CDR2 YYNGEE. Trimming removed 8 bases at V and 5 bases at J, with 22 bases between. The CDR3 consists of 15 residues. Measured with immunoSEQ multiplex PCR; TCRdb has only the in-frame clones, and not every one. Altogether roughly 320,000 clones are present, approximately 86% being singletons, with the ten largest covering more than 1.5%. The chain carries TRBV9 and TRBJ2-5, with D perhaps TRBD2 (6 bases). The source of this sequence is a person between 18 and 59 years old who received the Ad26.COV2.S COVID-19 vaccine or a placebo. The specimen was peripheral blood, collected in a trial of Ad26.COV2.S vaccine versus placebo. The CDR3 nucleotides read TGTGCCAGGTTTCAAGACTGGCGGGGTCGGGAGACCCAGTACTTC. Translated, it gives CARFQDWRGRETQYF.